This T cell receptor beta chain was sequenced for a study of control samples from healthy donors and cancer patients. Germline CDR1 is MNHEY and CDR2 is SMNVEV (reference sequence). This CDR3 has 14 amino acids. Trimming at V came to 10 bases and at J to 4 bases, leaving 11 bases not matched to a gene. Only in-frame clones appear in the TCRdb table, and some are missing; sequencing was by immunoSEQ multiplex PCR. The profile shows 100,000 to 150,000 clones, about 93% of them singletons. This clone was seen just once. V is TRBV27 and J is TRBJ2-3; 7 nucleotides match TRBD2. This clonotype was sampled from a man aged 50 to 59 with head and neck cancer. Input material: PBMCs. The CDR3 is CATARGDRADTQYF. The CDR3 bases are TGTGCCACCGCCCGGGGGGACCGGGCAGATACGCAGTATTTT.